The source of this T cell receptor (beta chain) is a study of T cells after yellow fever vaccination (dated by TCRdb to the late 2010s). For the wider study: The SMART-Seq v4 Ultra Low Input RNA kit was used to prepare libraries from fractions with low cell numbers. Two healthy male donors, one aged 18 to 30 and one aged 30 to 39 years, were included in the cohort. Blood was drawn at multiple timepoints before and after primary and secondary immunization, with bulk PBMC replicates and cell subsets isolated. Bulk TCR alpha and beta repertoires were sequenced longitudinally to track T-cell clones before and after primary and booster YFV17D yellow fever vaccination.

The study at large found these results: After the booster, most clones that had expanded after primary vaccination were detected again (roughly 95% of CD4 and more than 80% of CD8), suggesting broad maintenance of memory. The secondary T-cell response was weaker than the primary response but faster, peaking on day 5 instead of day 15. Because the study included only two donors, the extent to which the findings can be generalized is limited. A small share of clonotypes was detected in both CD4 and CD8 compartments, with the overlap likely arising from convergent recombination. Computational filtering was required because FACS-sorted repertoires could contain abundant contaminating clonotypes from the bulk population.

The CDR3, from cysteine to phenylalanine, totals 15 residues. Only the CDR3 DNA is retained, 45 bases long and in frame from the first base. At the junction V is shortened by 5 bases and J by 4 bases, with 17 bases in between. TCR cDNA was synthesized by 5'RACE template switching, through which a universal primer site and unique molecular identifiers were introduced. Priming for cDNA synthesis came from both the TCR alpha and TCR beta constant segments. Libraries were amplified in two PCR steps, with sample barcodes and sequencing adapters added in the second step. Libraries were sequenced on Illumina HiSeq 2500 (2x100 bp) or NovaSeq (2x150 bp). Per the authors' processing: Demultiplexing of reads and collapsing into UMI consensus sequences were performed with MIGEC, and V(D)J alignment was carried out with MiXCR. Using edgeR on replicate PBMC samples, clonotypes were called vaccine-responding if FDR was below 0.01 and the log2 fold change was above 5 up to day 15. Each bulk clonotype received a CD4 or CD8 identity based on whether the sequenced CD4 or CD8 repertoire contained that clonotype at higher abundance. The public reads were reanalyzed by TCRdb: fastp trimming at Q25, MiXCR alignment, in-frame beta chains only. Rows with a matching CDR3 protein are joined into one entry that keeps the most common DNA and genes. These V and J calls derive from TCRdb rather than the authors' analysis. This sample holds a few hundred thousand distinct CDR3 sequences; around 10% were observed only once. The ten largest account for more than 15% of the sample.

The treatment or condition label, read with the paper, signifies: live attenuated yellow fever vaccine strain. At every blood-draw timepoint, two biological replicates of bulk PBMCs were collected. A standard Ficoll-Paque protocol was used to isolate PBMCs from peripheral blood. TriZol was used to extract RNA from bulk PBMCs, CD4 and CD8 fractions, and dextramer-positive and dextramer-negative fractions. In the case of this clonotype: The antigen this receptor binds is unknown. No base quality information exists; no much larger clone differs at one position.

This receptor was obtained from a young man who received the YFV17D yellow fever vaccine. The receptor chain draws on TRBV12-3 or TRBV12-4 and TRBJ1-1; the D region possibly corresponds to TRBD1 (6 bases align). Here the sequenced sample was PBMCs, taken on the day of the first yellow fever vaccination. The base sequence is TGTGCCAGCAGTATCTCGGCAGGGGTGGGCACTGAAGCTTTCTTT. It encodes CASSISAGVGTEAFF.